A selection of T cell receptor beta chains follows, all from one sample in a study of T cell responses to AZD1222 COVID-19 vaccine. Libraries were prepared by immunoSEQ multiplex PCR; TCRdb keeps only in-frame clonotypes and omits some of them. The sample gives approximately 100,000 clones, 85% to 90% of which show up once; around 15% is in the top ten. Sample: peripheral blood, taken on day 0 of AZD1222 vaccination. Every receptor here comes from an adult in good health. CDR3s include the opening cysteine and the closing phenylalanine or tryptophan. The D gene is left open where the match is weak. Some rows have no size entry. The others give once, few or many, or a class for an expanded clone.

v_gene	j_gene	abundance	d_gene	CDR3nt	CDR3aa
TRBV19	TRBJ2-3	NA	NA	TGTGCCAGTAGTAGTCGGGGCACAGATACGCAGTATTTT	CASSSRGTDTQYF
TRBV4-2	TRBJ2-1	NA	NA	TGTGCCAGCAGCCCCGGAGTTCGGAATGAGCAGTTCTTC	CASSPGVRNEQFF
TRBV19	TRBJ1-1	NA	TRBD1	TGTGCCAGTAGTGCTCGCGGGACAGAAGGTGAAGCTTTCTTT	CASSARGTEGEAFF
TRBV7-9	TRBJ1-6	NA	NA	TGTGCCAGCAGCTTAGGTCAGGGTGAGGGATCACCCCTCCACTTT	CASSLGQGEGSPLHF
TRBV5-1	TRBJ1-5	NA	NA	TGCGCCAGCAGCGGGGCCCTGTTAAATCAGCCCCAGCATTTT	CASSGALLNQPQHF
TRBV6-5	TRBJ2-3	NA	NA	TGTGCCAGCAGTTACAGTCAGGGTGGGGCAGATACGCAGTATTTT	CASSYSQGGADTQYF
TRBV20-1	TRBJ2-7	NA	NA	TGCAGTGCTAGAGTTGGGTACGAGCAGTACTTC	CSARVGYEQYF
TRBV7-6	TRBJ1-1	NA	NA	TGTGCCAGCAGCTCCGACCGGAACACTGAAGCTTTCTTT	CASSSDRNTEAFF
TRBV18	TRBJ2-5	NA	NA	TGTGCCAGCTCACCACCCACCGAGGAAGAGACCCAGTACTTC	CASSPPTEEETQYF
TRBV29-1	TRBJ1-5	NA	NA	TGCAGCGTCGCAACAGAACGCAATCAGCCCCAGCATTTT	CSVATERNQPQHF
TRBV19	TRBJ1-1	NA	TRBD1	TGTGCCAGTAGCTCCGGGACAGGGGGCTTTAGGGCTGAAGCTTTCTTT	CASSSGTGGFRAEAFF
TRBV11-2	TRBJ2-2	few	TRBD2	TGTGCCAGCAGCTTATGGCTAGCGGGAGGGTCCACCGGGGAGCTGTTTTTT	CASSLWLAGGSTGELFF
TRBV7-3	TRBJ2-3	NA	TRBD2	TGTGCCAGCAGCCCGACGGGCGGGGGAATTGATACGCAGTATTTT	CASSPTGGGIDTQYF
TRBV30	TRBJ1-2	NA	NA	TGTGCCTGGAGTCTGGGGGCCTATGGCTACACCTTC	CAWSLGAYGYTF
TRBV14	TRBJ2-7	once	NA	TGTGCCAGCAGCCAAGTGGCCGGACTGGTGACTGGTTTTGAAGTTTCCTACGAGCAGTACTTC	CASSQVAGLVTGFEVSYEQYF
TRBV12-3/TRBV12-4	TRBJ1-6	once	NA	TGTGCCAGCAGCGACAGCTATAATTCACCCCTCCACTTT	CASSDSYNSPLHF
TRBV29-1	TRBJ2-5	NA	NA	TGCAGCGTTGTTGGTGGGCGAGGGATGGGTCAAGAGACCCAGTACTTC	CSVVGGRGMGQETQYF
TRBV5-1	TRBJ1-4	NA	NA	TGCGCCAGCAGCTTTCAGGGGAATGAAAAACTGTTTTTT	CASSFQGNEKLFF
TRBV30	TRBJ2-3	once	TRBD2	TGTGCCTGGAGAGCAGCGGGGGCCAGCGATACGCAGTATTTT	CAWRAAGASDTQYF
TRBV4-2	TRBJ1-2	NA	TRBD1	TGTGCCAGCAGCCAAGGAGGACAGGGACTCTCAGGCTACACCTTC	CASSQGGQGLSGYTF
TRBV6-6	TRBJ1-6	NA	TRBD1	TGTGCCAGCAGTTACCGACAGGGGGATAATTCACCCCTCCACTTT	CASSYRQGDNSPLHF
TRBV19	TRBJ2-1	NA	TRBD1	TGTGCCAGTAGGGACAGGGGAGGCAATGAGCAGTTCTTC	CASRDRGGNEQFF
TRBV27	TRBJ2-3	NA	TRBD1	TGTGCCAGCAGTTCGGGACAGGCCGGCACAGATACGCAGTATTTT	CASSSGQAGTDTQYF
TRBV29-1	TRBJ2-4	NA	NA	TGCAGCGTTGTCAAGGGGCGATTAGCCAAAAACATTCAGTACTTC	CSVVKGRLAKNIQYF
TRBV27	TRBJ1-2	NA	NA	TGTGCCAGCAGTATGGGGTATGGCTACACCTTC	CASSMGYGYTF
TRBV12-5	TRBJ1-5	NA	NA	TGTGCTAGTGGTTTGGTAAGCCCGGCCCATGGGACGGCTCAGCCCCAGCATTTT	CASGLVSPAHGTAQPQHF
TRBV28	TRBJ1-1	NA	NA	TGTGCCAGTACCGGGACACAGAACACTGAAGCTTTCTTT	CASTGTQNTEAFF
TRBV10-3	TRBJ2-1	NA	NA	TGTGCCATCACCCCATCGGAGCGTCTCAATGAGCAGTTCTTC	CAITPSERLNEQFF
TRBV11-3	TRBJ1-1	NA	TRBD1	TGTGCCAGCAGGGCCGGGACAGGGGGCACGGACACTGAAGCTTTCTTT	CASRAGTGGTDTEAFF
TRBV7-8	TRBJ1-2	NA	NA	TGTGCCAGCAGCCCCCACAGACAGGTTCCTAACTATGGCTACACCTTC	CASSPHRQVPNYGYTF
TRBV7-3	TRBJ2-1	NA	TRBD2	TGTGCCAGCAGCTTAGCTGGACTAGCGGGTGAGGAGCAGTTCTTC	CASSLAGLAGEEQFF
TRBV5-6	TRBJ1-2	NA	NA	TGTGCCAGCAGCTCGACAGTGTATGGCTACACCTTC	CASSSTVYGYTF
TRBV27	TRBJ1-1	NA	NA	TGTGCCAGCAGTTTATTTTCGGGAGGTAGCACTGAAGCTTTCTTT	CASSLFSGGSTEAFF
TRBV5-1	TRBJ1-1	NA	TRBD1	TGCGCCAGCAGCTCACTTTTGACAGGGTTTGCTGAAGCTTTCTTT	CASSSLLTGFAEAFF
TRBV7-3	TRBJ2-1	NA	NA	TGTGCCAGCAGCTTAGGCTGGGGGGCCCACAATGAGCAGTTCTTC	CASSLGWGAHNEQFF
TRBV19	TRBJ1-5	once	NA	TGTGCCAGTATCCCATACCACCGAGACAATCAGCCCCAGCATTTT	CASIPYHRDNQPQHF
TRBV20-1	TRBJ1-5	NA	NA	TGCAGTGCTAGTCTAACGGGGGGGAGTCAGCCCCAGCATTTT	CSASLTGGSQPQHF
TRBV5-1	TRBJ2-5	NA	NA	TGCGCCAGCAGCGCCCAGCAAGAGACCCAGTACTTC	CASSAQQETQYF
TRBV7-6	TRBJ2-3	NA	TRBD2	TGTGCCAGCAGCTCCGTCACGCGGGAGGGCACAGATACGCAGTATTTT	CASSSVTREGTDTQYF
TRBV29-1	TRBJ1-2	NA	NA	TGCAGCGCCTTAACCCGTTATGGCTACACCTTC	CSALTRYGYTF
TRBV5-1	TRBJ1-4	NA	NA	TGCGCCAGCAGCTTGGGAACAACTAATGAAAAACTGTTTTTT	CASSLGTTNEKLFF
TRBV5-1	TRBJ1-3	NA	TRBD1	TGCGCCAGCAGCAACGGACAGGGGGCCACTGGAAACACCATATATTTT	CASSNGQGATGNTIYF
TRBV2	TRBJ2-7	NA	NA	TGTGCCAGCAGTGACGGGTCTTGGTCCTACGAGCAGTACTTC	CASSDGSWSYEQYF
TRBV3-1/TRBV3-2	TRBJ1-1	NA	NA	TGTGCCAGCAGCCCTTCTTCGACAGCGGGGACTGAAGCTTTCTTT	CASSPSSTAGTEAFF